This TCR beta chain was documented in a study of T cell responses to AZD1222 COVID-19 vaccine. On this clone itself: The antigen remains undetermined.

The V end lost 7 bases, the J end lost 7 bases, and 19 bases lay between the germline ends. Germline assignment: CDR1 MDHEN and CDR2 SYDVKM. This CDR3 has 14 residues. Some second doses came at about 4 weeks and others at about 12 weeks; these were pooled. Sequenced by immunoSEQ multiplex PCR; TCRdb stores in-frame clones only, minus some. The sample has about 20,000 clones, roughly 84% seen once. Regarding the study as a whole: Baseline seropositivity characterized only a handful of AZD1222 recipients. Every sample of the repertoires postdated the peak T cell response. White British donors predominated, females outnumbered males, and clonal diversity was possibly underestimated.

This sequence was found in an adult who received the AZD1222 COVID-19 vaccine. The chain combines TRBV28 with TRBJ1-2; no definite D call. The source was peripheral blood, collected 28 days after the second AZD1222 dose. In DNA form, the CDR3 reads TGTGCCAGCAACAGCCTTGGTAGGGCGGCTGGCTACACCTTC. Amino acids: CASNSLGRAAGYTF.